This T cell receptor beta chain was sequenced in a study of T cells after yellow fever vaccination. TCRdb reanalysed the 5' RACE reads using MiXCR and keeps one entry per CDR3 protein. The profile shows a few hundred thousand distinct CDR3 sequences, 8.1% of them singletons. Germline loops: CDR1 SGHTA, CDR2 FQGNSA. The CDR3 sequence is 15 residues long. The V gene lost 5 bases and the J gene lost 5 bases, with 18 bases spanning the gap. Findings and limits, study-wide: Weaker, the secondary response had a peak occurring faster, on day 5 versus 15. Abundant bulk-population clonotypes could contaminate the FACS-sorted repertoires. The CD4 and CD8 compartments had a small share of their clonotypes in common.

Regarding this clonotype: Its antigen is as yet unknown.

The sequence was collected from a man aged 18 to 29 who received the YFV17D yellow fever vaccine. Sample: PBMCs, taken 35 to 50 days after the first yellow fever vaccination. The genes are TRBV7-2 and TRBJ2-5, with D perhaps TRBD1 or TRBD2 (6 bases each). The CDR3 here is CASSDRGRGSETQYF. In nucleotides, the CDR3 is TGTGCCAGCAGCGATCGGGGGCGCGGCTCCGAGACCCAGTACTTC.